The source of this T cell receptor (beta chain) is a study of metastatic and nonmetastatic thyroid tumors. Looking at the study overall: Malignant thyroid and benign thyroid patients provided blood and tumor or nodule tissue whose repertoires were compared. Whole-study results and caveats: The reported finding was significantly higher TCR beta diversity in malignant thyroid tumors relative to benign nodules, in blood and tumor.

The CDR3 runs to 16 residues. Trimming took off 5 bases at V and 4 bases at J, with 20 bases between the two ends. Germline loops: CDR1 PRHDT, CDR2 FYEKMQ (reference sequence). This clone was observed many times. Its specificity is not known. Treatment of any kind had been given to no patient before thyroid surgery. Using MiXCR, TCRdb re-called clones from the PCR reads. The table has more than 20,000 clones, around 12% seen once; the top ten hold about 24%. This chain links TRBV13 with TRBJ1-1, with D uncertain. The sequencing sample was made of blood. The receptor comes from a female donor with papillary thyroid cancer or a benign thyroid nodule (not recorded which). Some clones in this sample may be carry-over from other donors' samples. Here the CDR3 reads CASSRPLVGVSTEAFF. DNA of the CDR3: TGTGCCAGCAGCAGACCTCTAGTCGGGGTAAGCACTGAAGCTTTCTTT.